This entry lists 3 T cell receptor beta chains sequenced from one sample in a study of esophageal squamous cell carcinoma tumors. PCR used a TCR alpha or TCR beta constant-region primer with a P20EA primer, then nested PCR with CA2 or CB2. Unbiased adaptor ligation RT-PCR amplified the TCR genes, and a polyT18-containing BSL-18E primer primed reverse transcription. One entry per CDR3 protein, called by TCRdb with MiXCR from the 5' RACE reads. This table holds 6,100 or so distinct CDR3 sequences, about 20% found once. The sequencing sample was made of tumor tissue. All receptors derive from a man aged 45-85 years with esophageal squamous cell carcinoma.

CDR3 coding DNA: TGTGCCAGCAGCGTACAACCAGTGGGGTACCAAGAGACCCAGTACTTC. Translating gives CASSVQPVGYQETQYF. The chain recombines TRBV9 with TRBJ2-5; D remains unclear. The germline V and J ends were trimmed by 1 base and 0 bases, with 13 bases remaining between them. The germline gives CDR1 SGDLS, CDR2 YYNGEE. The CDR3 runs to 16 residues.

The genes are TRBV19 and TRBJ2-3; TRBD1 aligns across 7 bases. V lost 8 bases and J lost 3; bases outside the gene matches: 11. The CDR3 sequence is 15 residues long. CDR1 and CDR2 (germline): LNHDA, SQIVND (reference sequence). CDR3 region: CASWDNGTATDTQYF. CDR3 sequence (DNA): TGTGCCAGTTGGGACAACGGGACAGCTACAGATACGCAGTATTTT.

This clonotype was detected only a few times. The CDR3 region is CASIREEAKTYEQYF. The CDR3 nucleotides read TGCGCCAGCATCAGGGAGGAAGCGAAAACCTACGAGCAGTACTTC. J is TRBJ2-7 and V is TRBV4-1, with TRBD2 as a possible D gene (6 bases). The CDR3 has 15 residues. V lost 7 bases and J lost 2, with 18 bases in between. Germline CDR1 MGHRA, CDR2 YSYEKL.